A selection of T cell receptor beta chains follows, all from one sample in a study of blood T cells in healthy people across ages. TCRdb passed the 5' RACE reads through MiXCR, listing each CDR3 protein once. In the table there are approximately 490,000 distinct CDR3 sequences, less than 25% of which are singletons. The same sample was also used in a study of T cells of mothers and their children.

Sequencing was performed on blood. The receptors here all came from a boy aged 5-17 years in good health. Each CDR3 is given with its conserved first and last residue. D genes are given only for firm matches. Clone size is not always given. Where it is, it says once, few, many or a class for expanded clones.

CDR3nt: TGCGCCAGCAGCCAAGATCCCCTAAGCCCTAGCTACAATGAGCAGTTCTTC
CDR3aa: CASSQDPLSPSYNEQFF
v_gene: TRBV4-1
d_gene: NA
abundance: NA
j_gene: TRBJ2-1

CDR3nt: TGCAGTGCTATACTACAGGGACTCATCTACAATGAGCAGTTCTTC
CDR3aa: CSAILQGLIYNEQFF
v_gene: TRBV20-1
d_gene: NA
abundance: NA
j_gene: TRBJ2-1

CDR3nt: TGTGCCAGCAGCCGGAGTGGACTAGCGGGGCCTTACGGATCGCAGTATTTT
CDR3aa: CASSRSGLAGPYGSQYF
v_gene: TRBV3-1
d_gene: TRBD2
abundance: NA
j_gene: TRBJ2-3

CDR3nt: TGTGCCAGCAGCACCATCACAGGGGGCAATCAGCCCCAGCATTTT
CDR3aa: CASSTITGGNQPQHF
v_gene: TRBV7-2
d_gene: TRBD1
abundance: NA
j_gene: TRBJ1-5

CDR3nt: TGTGCCAGCTCACCATCCCAGGCCGAGGGTGAAGCTTTCTTT
CDR3aa: CASSPSQAEGEAFF
v_gene: TRBV18
d_gene: NA
abundance: NA
j_gene: TRBJ1-1

CDR3nt: TGTGCCAGCAGCCGCCCACAGGGCGTCACCGGGGAGCTGTTTTTT
CDR3aa: CASSRPQGVTGELFF
v_gene: TRBV7-8
d_gene: NA
abundance: few
j_gene: TRBJ2-2

CDR3nt: TGTGCCAGCCGGCAGACCTACGAGCAGTACTTC
CDR3aa: CASRQTYEQYF
v_gene: TRBV28
d_gene: NA
abundance: few
j_gene: TRBJ2-7

CDR3nt: TGTGCCAGCAGTCCCCGACCCTGGGAGACCCAGTACTTC
CDR3aa: CASSPRPWETQYF
v_gene: TRBV6-1
d_gene: NA
abundance: NA
j_gene: TRBJ2-5

CDR3nt: TGTGCCAGCATCGCAGTGAACACCGGGGAGCTGTTTTTT
CDR3aa: CASIAVNTGELFF
v_gene: TRBV6-2/TRBV6-3
d_gene: NA
abundance: NA
j_gene: TRBJ2-2

CDR3nt: TGCAGCGTTGAAGAATCGCCGGGCCTCAGTAATGAGCAGTTCTTC
CDR3aa: CSVEESPGLSNEQFF
v_gene: TRBV29-1
d_gene: NA
abundance: NA
j_gene: TRBJ2-1

CDR3nt: TGTGCCAGTAGTATGGGAGAGGTACAGCCCCAGCATTTT
CDR3aa: CASSMGEVQPQHF
v_gene: TRBV19
d_gene: NA
abundance: NA
j_gene: TRBJ1-5

CDR3nt: TGTGCCAGCAGCGGCCCAGGGGTCAATGAAAAACTGTTTTTT
CDR3aa: CASSGPGVNEKLFF
v_gene: TRBV2
d_gene: NA
abundance: NA
j_gene: TRBJ1-4

CDR3nt: TGTGCCAGCAGGACAACTCCCGGGACTGCAAACTACGAGCAGTACTTC
CDR3aa: CASRTTPGTANYEQYF
v_gene: TRBV28
d_gene: NA
abundance: few
j_gene: TRBJ2-7

CDR3nt: TGCAGCGTTGGGGGGGACAGGGGGTCAGAGACCCAGTACTTC
CDR3aa: CSVGGDRGSETQYF
v_gene: TRBV29-1
d_gene: TRBD1
abundance: NA
j_gene: TRBJ2-5

CDR3nt: TGTGCCAGCAGATCACAGGGGGCTGATAATGAAAAACTGTTTTTT
CDR3aa: CASRSQGADNEKLFF
v_gene: TRBV6-5
d_gene: TRBD1
abundance: few
j_gene: TRBJ1-4

CDR3nt: TGTGCCAGCAGTTCCCCCAGGGGCGGGAGGGCCCTCTACGAGCAGTACTTC
CDR3aa: CASSSPRGGRALYEQYF
v_gene: TRBV12-3/TRBV12-4
d_gene: TRBD2
abundance: NA
j_gene: TRBJ2-7

CDR3nt: TGTGCCAGTAGTACCCCCCAGACGTATAGCAATCAGCCCCAGCATTTT
CDR3aa: CASSTPQTYSNQPQHF
v_gene: TRBV19
d_gene: NA
abundance: NA
j_gene: TRBJ1-5

CDR3nt: TGCGCCAGCAGCTTCAGCGAGCCTAGCACAGATACGCAGTATTTT
CDR3aa: CASSFSEPSTDTQYF
v_gene: TRBV5-1
d_gene: NA
abundance: NA
j_gene: TRBJ2-3

CDR3nt: TGTGCCAGCAGTGGAGAGGAGACCCAGTACTTC
CDR3aa: CASSGEETQYF
v_gene: TRBV2
d_gene: NA
abundance: NA
j_gene: TRBJ2-5

CDR3nt: TGTGCCAGCAGCCCGATCGGGGTCGGAGATACGCAGTATTTT
CDR3aa: CASSPIGVGDTQYF
v_gene: TRBV27
d_gene: NA
abundance: NA
j_gene: TRBJ2-3

CDR3nt: TGTGCCAGTAGTATTGGAGATGAGCAGTTCTTC
CDR3aa: CASSIGDEQFF
v_gene: TRBV3-1
d_gene: NA
abundance: NA
j_gene: TRBJ2-1

CDR3nt: TGTGCCAGCAGTCCAATGGACAGGGAATCAGAGACCCAGTACTTC
CDR3aa: CASSPMDRESETQYF
v_gene: TRBV27
d_gene: TRBD1
abundance: NA
j_gene: TRBJ2-5

CDR3nt: TGTGCTAGTGGGACAGGATCTACCTACGAGCAGTACTTC
CDR3aa: CASGTGSTYEQYF
v_gene: TRBV12-5
d_gene: NA
abundance: few
j_gene: TRBJ2-7

CDR3nt: TGTGCCAGCAGCTCCCCTGCGACTGAGCTAGAGACCCAGTACTTC
CDR3aa: CASSSPATELETQYF
v_gene: TRBV7-9
d_gene: NA
abundance: few
j_gene: TRBJ2-5

CDR3nt: TGCAGTGCTCGGCAGGGTAAAGAGACCCAGTACTTC
CDR3aa: CSARQGKETQYF
v_gene: TRBV20-1
d_gene: NA
abundance: NA
j_gene: TRBJ2-5

CDR3nt: TGTGCCAGCAGCAAAGCGGGGGGCCCCGAGCATGAGCAGTTCTTC
CDR3aa: CASSKAGGPEHEQFF
v_gene: TRBV6-4
d_gene: TRBD2
abundance: few
j_gene: TRBJ2-1

CDR3nt: TGCGCCAGCAGCTTGAACGGGGGGACAGGGACCTACGAGCAGTACTTC
CDR3aa: CASSLNGGTGTYEQYF
v_gene: TRBV5-1
d_gene: TRBD1
abundance: few
j_gene: TRBJ2-7

CDR3nt: TGTGCCAGCAGCTTGACAGTAGCTAATGAAAAACTGTTTTTT
CDR3aa: CASSLTVANEKLFF
v_gene: TRBV5-4
d_gene: NA
abundance: few
j_gene: TRBJ1-4

CDR3nt: TGTGCCAGCAGCGCCTCGGGAGACAGACAAGAGACCCAGTACTTC
CDR3aa: CASSASGDRQETQYF
v_gene: TRBV7-9
d_gene: NA
abundance: few
j_gene: TRBJ2-5

CDR3nt: TGCGCCAGCAGCCAGGGCAATGGGATCACAGATACGCAGTATTTT
CDR3aa: CASSQGNGITDTQYF
v_gene: TRBV4-3
d_gene: NA
abundance: few
j_gene: TRBJ2-3